This T cell receptor (beta chain) was captured in a study of blood T cell repertoires in COVID-19. Looking at the study overall: The United States, Italy and Spain provided the acute and convalescent COVID-19 samples. Sources were T cells, B-cell-depleted T cells, or PBMCs; the material itself was cDNA or gDNA.

In the study's own analysis: How many nucleated cells were present was estimated from reference gene primer amplification. Assay: immunoSEQ multiplex PCR; the TCRdb copy retains only in-frame clones and omits some. Clone size and V and J calls were adopted from that table, with D and trimming inferred from the DNA. This sample has around 88,000 clones, with roughly 80% found just once. The CDR3 contains 14 residues. Germline V gene sequence: CDR1 SGHTA, CDR2 FQGNSA. Unmatched junction bases numbered 5, after V lost 4 bases and J lost 5 bases. The material sequenced was peripheral blood. The TCR was taken from a man aged 60-69 years with acute or convalescent COVID-19. This chain joins TRBV7-2 and TRBJ1-2, with TRBD1 matching 9 bases. CDR3 region: CASSSGQGWYGYTF. The DNA of the CDR3 is TGTGCCAGCAGCTCGGGACAGGGTTGGTATGGCTACACCTTC.